This T cell receptor (beta chain) appears in the sequencing data of a study of T cell repertoires in cytomegalovirus infection (dated by TCRdb to the late 2010s). Some background on the complete study: The peptide stimulations were aimed at well-studied HLA-B-restricted epitopes as well as recently identified HLA-C-restricted CMV epitopes, whose presentation resists viral immunomodulation. Because public TCR beta signatures pointed to carriage of CMV infection together with the matching HLA type, the HLA type of each donor mattered for the analysis.

The CDR3 measures 18 amino acids from cysteine to phenylalanine. The CDR3 DNA has 54 bases and is translated from base 1. CDR1 SGHVS and CDR2 FQNEAQ are derived from the germline V gene. The research as a whole found: The ex vivo response was dominated by HLA-C-restricted CMV-specific TCR beta clonotypes, and the single most frequent clonotype in two of eight donors was supplied by these HLA-C-restricted clonotypes. Cumulative frequency of public TCR beta family members discriminated carriers of CMV infection plus the relevant HLA type in this cohort and an independent 352-donor cohort.

Comments on this clonotype: Its antigen has not been determined. This may arise from a read error, as a much more abundant clone is one base away.

The reads were generated on an Illumina HiSeq 1500. The public reads were reprocessed in TCRdb via fastp at Q25 and MiXCR, keeping in-frame beta chains. Each entry merges the rows of one CDR3 protein and shows their most common DNA and genes. This sample comprises more than 250,000 distinct CDR3 sequences, 20% to 30% of them detected only once. The ten largest clones take up about an eighth of the sample. The sample's treatment or condition label, decoded: in vitro stimulation with specific CMV peptide epitopes to enrich CMV-specific T cells. The rearranged segments are TRBV7-8 and TRBJ2-1, with a tentative D call of TRBD1 or TRBD2, each matching 12 bases. The source was cultured PBMCs, collected from culture after CMV antigen stimulation. The TCR was taken from a human donor in good health (CMV status not recorded). Some clones in this sample may be carry-over from other donors' samples. The CDR3 region reads CDSSRDRGRLAGDNEQFF. The nucleotide sequence is TGTGACAGCAGCAGGGACAGGGGGCGACTAGCGGGAGACAATGAGCAGTTCTTC. This CDR3, with the reference TRBV7-8 and TRBJ2-1 proteins standing in past its ends, gives the full variable domain GAGVSQSPRYKVAKRGQDVALRCDPISGHVSLFWYQQALGQGPEFLTYFQNEAQLDKSGLPSDRFFAERPEGSVSTLKIQRTQQEDSAVYLCDSSRDRGRLAGDNEQFFGPGTRLTVL.